This T cell receptor (beta chain) was sequenced during a study of shared clonotypes between healthy human individuals. Study-level information: CD8 memory received one plate per donor, CD8 naive two, CD4 memory three and CD4 naive three. Study conclusions and caveats: Sharing of clonotypes among donors was expected to vary with sequencing depth.

Every subset's genomic DNA went evenly onto several immunoSEQ plates. Sequenced by immunoSEQ multiplex PCR; TCRdb stores in-frame clones only, minus some. This table has more than 2 million clones, 93% appearing once. Naive CD8 cells comprised CD45RO-negative, CCR7-positively selected cells, excluding terminally differentiated effector memory CD45RA+ cells. A note on this clone: As yet, its antigen is unknown.

V was clipped by 4 bases and J by 3 bases, with 10 bases between them. The length of the CDR3 is 13 residues. Germline assignment: CDR1 SGDLS and CDR2 YYNGEE. V and J are TRBV9 and TRBJ2-5, with D perhaps TRBD1 (5 bases). The sequencing input was naive CD8+ T cells from PBMCs. The sequence came from a man aged 18 to 29 in good health. Some clones in this sample may be carry-over from other donors' samples. The CDR3 sequence: CASSLGHKETQYF. The CDR3 DNA is TGTGCCAGCAGCTTAGGACACAAAGAGACCCAGTACTTC.